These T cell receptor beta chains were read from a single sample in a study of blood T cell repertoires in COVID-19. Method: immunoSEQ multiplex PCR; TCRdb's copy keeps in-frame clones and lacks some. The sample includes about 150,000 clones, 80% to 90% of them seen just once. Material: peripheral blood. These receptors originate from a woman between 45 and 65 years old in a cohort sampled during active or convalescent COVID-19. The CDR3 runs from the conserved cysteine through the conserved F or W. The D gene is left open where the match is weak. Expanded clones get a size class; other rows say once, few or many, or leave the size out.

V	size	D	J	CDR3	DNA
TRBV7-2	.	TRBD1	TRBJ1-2	CASRPDRVWGYTF	TGTGCCAGCAGACCGGACAGGGTGTGGGGCTACACCTTC
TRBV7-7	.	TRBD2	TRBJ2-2	CASSLGTSGNTGELFF	TGTGCTAGCAGCCTAGGGACTAGCGGGAACACCGGGGAGCTGTTTTTT
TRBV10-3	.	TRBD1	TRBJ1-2	CAISDPTGGDYGYTF	TGTGCCATCAGTGACCCGACAGGGGGGGACTATGGCTACACCTTC
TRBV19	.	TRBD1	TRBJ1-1	CASSTRTGSTEAFF	TGTGCCAGTAGTACCCGGACAGGGAGCACTGAAGCTTTCTTT
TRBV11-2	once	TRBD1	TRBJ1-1	CASSPWDRMNTEAFF	TGTGCCAGCAGCCCGTGGGACAGGATGAACACTGAAGCTTTCTTT
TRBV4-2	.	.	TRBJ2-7	CASSPQGYEQYF	TGTGCCAGCAGCCCACAGGGCTACGAGCAGTACTTC
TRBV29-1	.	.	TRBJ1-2	CSVETVGHGYTF	TGCAGCGTTGAGACAGTCGGGCATGGCTACACCTTC
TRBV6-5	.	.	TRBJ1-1	CASSQNRRAEAFF	TGTGCCAGCAGTCAAAACCGTCGGGCTGAAGCTTTCTTT
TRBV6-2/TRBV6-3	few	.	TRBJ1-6	CASSHRGPLHF	TGTGCCAGCAGCCACCGGGGTCCCCTCCACTTT
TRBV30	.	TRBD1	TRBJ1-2	CASPEGQGDYGYTF	TGTGCCTCGCCCGAGGGACAGGGAGACTATGGCTACACCTTC
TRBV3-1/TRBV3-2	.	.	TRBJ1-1	CASSPRQVRGTEAFF	TGTGCCAGCAGCCCCAGACAGGTCCGGGGCACTGAAGCTTTCTTT
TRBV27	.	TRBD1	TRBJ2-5	CASSLSGAGTGFHF	TGTGCCAGCAGTTTATCGGGGGCAGGGACAGGGTTTCACTTC
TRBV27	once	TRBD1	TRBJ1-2	CASSSWDRVGGYTF	TGTGCCAGCAGTTCATGGGACAGGGTCGGTGGCTACACCTTC
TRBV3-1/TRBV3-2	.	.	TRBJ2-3	CASSRATTDTQYF	TGTGCCAGCAGCCGCGCTACCACAGATACGCAGTATTTT
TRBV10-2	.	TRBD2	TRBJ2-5	CASNLAGGSETQYF	TGCGCCAGCAATCTAGCGGGGGGGAGCGAGACCCAGTACTTC
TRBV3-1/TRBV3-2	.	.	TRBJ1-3	CASSQARGWSGNTIYF	TGTGCCAGCAGCCAAGCGCGGGGTTGGTCTGGAAACACCATATATTTT
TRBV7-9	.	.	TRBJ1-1	CASREQAGRTEAFF	TGTGCCAGCAGGGAACAAGCAGGGCGCACTGAAGCTTTCTTT
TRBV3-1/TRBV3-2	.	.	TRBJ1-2	CASRPRELTYGYTF	TGTGCCAGCAGACCCAGGGAACTCACCTATGGCTACACCTTC
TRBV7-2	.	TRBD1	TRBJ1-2	CASSLLNSGTENYGYTF	TGTGCCAGCAGCTTATTAAATTCCGGGACAGAAAACTATGGCTACACCTTC
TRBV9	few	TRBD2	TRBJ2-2	CASSSGGAQTGELFF	TGTGCCAGCAGCTCCGGGGGGGCTCAAACCGGGGAGCTGTTTTTT
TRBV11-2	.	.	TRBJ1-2	CASSNPGQIYGYTF	TGTGCCAGCAGTAACCCCGGACAGATATATGGCTACACCTTC
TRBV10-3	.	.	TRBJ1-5	CAAGGDLNQPQHF	TGTGCTGCGGGGGGCGATTTAAATCAGCCCCAGCATTTT
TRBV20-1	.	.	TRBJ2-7	CSARGAYEQYF	TGCAGTGCTAGGGGCGCCTACGAGCAGTACTTC
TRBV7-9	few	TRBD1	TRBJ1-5	CASSLSDRGQPQHF	TGTGCCAGCAGCTTGAGTGACAGGGGCCAGCCCCAGCATTTT